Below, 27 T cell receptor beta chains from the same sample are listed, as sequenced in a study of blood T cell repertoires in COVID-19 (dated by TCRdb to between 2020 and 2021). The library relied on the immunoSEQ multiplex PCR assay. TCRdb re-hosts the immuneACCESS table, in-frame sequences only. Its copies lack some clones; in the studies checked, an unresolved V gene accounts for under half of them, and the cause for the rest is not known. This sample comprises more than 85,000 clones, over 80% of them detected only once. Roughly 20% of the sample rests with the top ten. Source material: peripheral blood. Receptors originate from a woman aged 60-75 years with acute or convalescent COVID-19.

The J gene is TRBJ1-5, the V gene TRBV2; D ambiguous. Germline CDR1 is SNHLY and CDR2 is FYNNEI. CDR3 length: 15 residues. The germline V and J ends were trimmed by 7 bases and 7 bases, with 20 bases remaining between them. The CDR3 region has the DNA TGTGCCAGCACAGAGGGCGCAGCTGTTAGGCAGCCCCAGCATTTT. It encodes CASTEGAAVRQPQHF.

This CDR3 reads CASSRSDRVSGELFF. The CDR3 region has the DNA TGTGCCAGCAGCCGATCCGACAGGGTGTCCGGGGAGCTGTTTTTT. The chain combines TRBV11-2 with TRBJ2-2, with 7 positions matching TRBD1. CDR1 SGHAT and CDR2 FQNNGV come from the germline V gene. V gave up 5 bases and J gave up 6 bases; unmatched junction bases: 9. The CDR3 spans 15 residues.

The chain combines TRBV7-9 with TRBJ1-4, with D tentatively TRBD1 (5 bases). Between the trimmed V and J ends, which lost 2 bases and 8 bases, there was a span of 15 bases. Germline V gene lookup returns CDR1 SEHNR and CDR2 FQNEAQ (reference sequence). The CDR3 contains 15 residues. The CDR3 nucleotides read TGTGCCAGCAGCTTAAGGGGTCGACAAGGGGAAAAACTGTTTTTT. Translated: CASSLRGRQGEKLFF.

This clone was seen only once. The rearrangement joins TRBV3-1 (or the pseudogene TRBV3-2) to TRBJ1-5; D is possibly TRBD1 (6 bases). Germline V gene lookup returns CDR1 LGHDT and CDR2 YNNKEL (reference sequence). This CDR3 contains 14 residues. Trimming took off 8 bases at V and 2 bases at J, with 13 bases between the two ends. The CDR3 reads CASSTGTGNQPQHF. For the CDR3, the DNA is TGTGCCAGCTCTACAGGGACGGGCAATCAGCCCCAGCATTTT.

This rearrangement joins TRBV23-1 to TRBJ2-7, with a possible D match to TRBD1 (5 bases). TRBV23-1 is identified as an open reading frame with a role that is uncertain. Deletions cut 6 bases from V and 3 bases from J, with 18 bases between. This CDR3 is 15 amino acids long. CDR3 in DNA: TGCGCCAGCAGCCAGGGAAGGACACCCGACTACGAGCAGTACTTC. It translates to CASSQGRTPDYEQYF.

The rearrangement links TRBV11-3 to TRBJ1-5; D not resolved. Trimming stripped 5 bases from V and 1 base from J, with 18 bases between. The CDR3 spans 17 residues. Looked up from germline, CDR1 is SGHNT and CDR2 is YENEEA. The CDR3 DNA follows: TGTGCCAGCAGCCAGCGCGGGGAGAAGGTCAGCAATCAGCCCCAGCATTTT. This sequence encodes CASSQRGEKVSNQPQHF. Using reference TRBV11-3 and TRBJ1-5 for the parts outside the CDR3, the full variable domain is EAGVVQSPRYKIIEKKQPVAFWCNPISGHNTLYWYLQNLGQGPELLIRYENEEAVDDSQLPKDRFSAERLKGVDSTLKIQPAELGDSAVYLCASSQRGEKVSNQPQHFGDGTRLSIL.

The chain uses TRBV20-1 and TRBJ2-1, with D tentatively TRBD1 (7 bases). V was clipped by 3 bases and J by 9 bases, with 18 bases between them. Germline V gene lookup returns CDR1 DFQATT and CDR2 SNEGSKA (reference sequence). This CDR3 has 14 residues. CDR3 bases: TGCAGTGCTAGTGTGGAGGGGGCGAGAAGTGAGCAGTTCTTC. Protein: CSASVEGARSEQFF.

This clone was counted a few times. CDR3 nucleotide sequence: TGTGCCAGCAGCTCGACTCGGATGTGGGGTCAGGGGAACACTGAAGCTTTCTTT. It yields the protein CASSSTRMWGQGNTEAFF. V and J are TRBV7-8 and TRBJ1-1; possible D gene TRBD1, 5 bases. V was clipped by 4 bases and J by 1 base, with 22 bases between them. This CDR3 is built from 18 residues. The germline gives CDR1 SGHVS, CDR2 FQNEAQ. The full variable domain, with the rest looked up from reference TRBV7-8 and TRBJ1-1, is GAGVSQSPRYKVAKRGQDVALRCDPISGHVSLFWYQQALGQGPEFLTYFQNEAQLDKSGLPSDRFFAERPEGSVSTLKIQRTQQEDSAVYLCASSSTRMWGQGNTEAFFGQGTRLTVV.

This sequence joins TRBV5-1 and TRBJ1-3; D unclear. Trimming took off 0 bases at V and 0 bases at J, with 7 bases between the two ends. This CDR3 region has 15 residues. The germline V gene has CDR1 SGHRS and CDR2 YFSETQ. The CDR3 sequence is CASSLDASSGNTIYF. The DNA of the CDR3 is TGCGCCAGCAGCTTGGATGCCAGCTCTGGAAACACCATATATTTT. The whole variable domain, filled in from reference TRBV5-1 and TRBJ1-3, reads KAGVTQTPRYLIKTRGQQVTLSCSPISGHRSVSWYQQTPGQGLQFLFEYFSETQRNKGNFPGRFSGRQFSNSRSEMNVSTLELGDSALYLCASSLDASSGNTIYFGEGSWLTVV.

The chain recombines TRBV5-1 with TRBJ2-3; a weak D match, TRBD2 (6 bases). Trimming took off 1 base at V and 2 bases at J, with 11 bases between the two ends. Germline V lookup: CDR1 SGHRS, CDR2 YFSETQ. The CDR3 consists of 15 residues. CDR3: CASSLLRETTDTQYF. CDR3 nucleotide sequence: TGCGCCAGCAGCTTGCTCCGGGAGACCACAGATACGCAGTATTTT.

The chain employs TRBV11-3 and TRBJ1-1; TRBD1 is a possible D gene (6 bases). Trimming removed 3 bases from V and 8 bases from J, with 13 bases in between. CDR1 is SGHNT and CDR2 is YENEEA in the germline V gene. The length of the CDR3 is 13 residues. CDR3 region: CASSLGVGAEAFF. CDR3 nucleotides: TGTGCCAGCAGCTTGGGTGTGGGGGCCGAAGCTTTCTTT.

CDR3 residues: CASSMGQGILYGYTF. CDR3 DNA: TGTGCCAGTAGTATGGGACAGGGGATACTCTATGGCTACACCTTC. This chain links TRBV19 with TRBJ1-2; 10 nucleotides match TRBD1. Germline V CDR1 and CDR2: LNHDA, SQIVND (reference sequence). Unmatched junction bases numbered 5, after V lost 3 bases and J lost 4 bases. This CDR3 spans 15 amino acids.

This chain's CDR3 is CASRADRINQPQHF. The CDR3 nucleotides read TGTGCCAGCAGGGCGGACAGAATCAATCAGCCCCAGCATTTT. J is TRBJ1-5 and V is TRBV2; a possible D gene is TRBD1 (6 bases). The CDR3 runs 14 residues. Germline V CDR1 and CDR2: SNHLY, FYNNEI. V was shortened by 6 bases and J by 3 bases, with 12 bases between the two germline ends.

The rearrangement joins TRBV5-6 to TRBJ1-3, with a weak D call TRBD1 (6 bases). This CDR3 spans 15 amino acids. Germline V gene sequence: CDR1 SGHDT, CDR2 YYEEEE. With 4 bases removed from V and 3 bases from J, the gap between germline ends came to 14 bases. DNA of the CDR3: TGTGCCAGCAGCAGAGACAGGCTGGGTGGAAACACCATATATTTT. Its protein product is CASSRDRLGGNTIYF.

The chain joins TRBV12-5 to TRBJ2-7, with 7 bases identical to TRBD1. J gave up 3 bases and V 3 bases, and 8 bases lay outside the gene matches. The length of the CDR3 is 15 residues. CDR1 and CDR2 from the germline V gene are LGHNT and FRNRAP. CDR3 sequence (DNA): TGTGCTAGTGGTTTAATCGGGACAGTAAGCTACGAGCAGTACTTC. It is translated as CASGLIGTVSYEQYF. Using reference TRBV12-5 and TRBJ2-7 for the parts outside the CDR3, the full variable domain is DARVTQTPRHKVTEMGQEVTMRCQPILGHNTVFWYRQTMMQGLELLAYFRNRAPLDDSGMPKDRFSAEMPDATLATLKIQPSEPRDSAVYFCASGLIGTVSYEQYFGPGTRLTVT.

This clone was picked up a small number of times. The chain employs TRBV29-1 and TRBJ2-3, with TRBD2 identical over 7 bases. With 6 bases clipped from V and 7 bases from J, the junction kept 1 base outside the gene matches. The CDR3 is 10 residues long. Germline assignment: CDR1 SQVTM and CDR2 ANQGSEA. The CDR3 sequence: CSVGGYTQYF. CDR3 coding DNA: TGCAGCGTCGGGGGGTATACGCAGTATTTT.

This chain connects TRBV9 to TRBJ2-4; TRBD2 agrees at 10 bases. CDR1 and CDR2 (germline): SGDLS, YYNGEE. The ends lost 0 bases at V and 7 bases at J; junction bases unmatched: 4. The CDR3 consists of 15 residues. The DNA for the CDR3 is TGTGCCAGCAGCGTAGATCCTAGCGGGAGTAACATTCAGTACTTC. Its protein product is CASSVDPSGSNIQYF.

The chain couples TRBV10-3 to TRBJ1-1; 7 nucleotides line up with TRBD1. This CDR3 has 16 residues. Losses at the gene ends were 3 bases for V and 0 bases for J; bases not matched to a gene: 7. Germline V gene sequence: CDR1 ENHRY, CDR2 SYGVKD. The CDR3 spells CAISDPPGQMNTEAFF. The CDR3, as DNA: TGTGCCATCAGTGACCCACCGGGACAGATGAACACTGAAGCTTTCTTT.

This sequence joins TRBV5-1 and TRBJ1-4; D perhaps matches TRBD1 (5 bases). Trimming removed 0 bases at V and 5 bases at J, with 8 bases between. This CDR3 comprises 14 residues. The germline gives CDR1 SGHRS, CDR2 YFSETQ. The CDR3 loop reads CASSLGDRNEKLFF. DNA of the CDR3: TGCGCCAGCAGCTTGGGAGACAGAAATGAAAAACTGTTTTTT.

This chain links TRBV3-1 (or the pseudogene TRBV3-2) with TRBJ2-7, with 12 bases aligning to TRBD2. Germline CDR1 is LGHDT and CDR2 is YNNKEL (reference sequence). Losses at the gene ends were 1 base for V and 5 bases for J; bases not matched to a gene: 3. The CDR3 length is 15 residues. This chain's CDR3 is CASSQGLAGENEQYF. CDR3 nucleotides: TGTGCCAGCAGCCAAGGACTAGCGGGGGAGAACGAGCAGTACTTC.

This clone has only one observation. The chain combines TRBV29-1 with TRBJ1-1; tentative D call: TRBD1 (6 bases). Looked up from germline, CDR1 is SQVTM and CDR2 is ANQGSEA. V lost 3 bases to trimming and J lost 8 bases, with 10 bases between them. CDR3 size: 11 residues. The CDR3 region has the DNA TGCAGCGTTGAGAGACAGGTAGAAGCTTTCTTT. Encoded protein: CSVERQVEAFF.

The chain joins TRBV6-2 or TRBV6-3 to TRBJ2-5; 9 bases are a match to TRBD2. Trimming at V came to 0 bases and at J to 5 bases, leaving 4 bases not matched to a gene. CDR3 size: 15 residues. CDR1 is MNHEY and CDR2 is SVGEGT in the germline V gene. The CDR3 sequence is CASSYSAGGPETQYF. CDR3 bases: TGTGCCAGCAGTTACTCGGCGGGAGGGCCGGAGACCCAGTACTTC.

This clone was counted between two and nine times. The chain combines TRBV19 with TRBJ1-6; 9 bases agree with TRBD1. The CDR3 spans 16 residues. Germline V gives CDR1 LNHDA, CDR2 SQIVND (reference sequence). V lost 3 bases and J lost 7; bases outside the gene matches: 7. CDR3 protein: CASSILDRGRNSPLHF. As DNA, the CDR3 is TGTGCCAGTAGTATTTTGGACAGGGGAAGAAATTCACCCCTCCACTTT.

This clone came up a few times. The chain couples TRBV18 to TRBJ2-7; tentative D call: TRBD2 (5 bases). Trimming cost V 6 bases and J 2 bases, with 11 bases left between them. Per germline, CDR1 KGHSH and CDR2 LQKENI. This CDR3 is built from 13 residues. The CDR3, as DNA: TGTGCCAGCTCTCAGGACGGGACCTACGAGCAGTACTTC. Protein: CASSQDGTYEQYF.

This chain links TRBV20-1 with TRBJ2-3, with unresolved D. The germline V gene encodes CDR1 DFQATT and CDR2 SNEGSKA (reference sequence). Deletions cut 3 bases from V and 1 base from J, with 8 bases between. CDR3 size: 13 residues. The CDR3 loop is CSASWAGTDTQYF. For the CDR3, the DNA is TGCAGTGCTAGTTGGGCTGGCACAGATACGCAGTATTTT.

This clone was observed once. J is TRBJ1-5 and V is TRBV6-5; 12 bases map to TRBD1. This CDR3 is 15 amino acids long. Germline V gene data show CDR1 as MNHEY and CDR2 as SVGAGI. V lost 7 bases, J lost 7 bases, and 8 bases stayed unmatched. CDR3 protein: CASTLEGTGGQPQHF. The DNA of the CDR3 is TGTGCCAGCACTTTGGAAGGGACAGGGGGCCAGCCCCAGCATTTT.

For the CDR3, the DNA is TGTGCCAGCACCGGGACAGGGATCTTAAAGCAGTACTTC. Translation: CASTGTGILKQYF. This chain uses TRBV27 with TRBJ2-7; the match to TRBD1 covers 9 bases. The CDR3 has 13 amino acids. V trimming: 7 bases; J trimming: 8 bases; junction bases outside the gene matches: 9. The germline gives CDR1 MNHEY, CDR2 SMNVEV (reference sequence).